This TCR beta chain emerged from a study of T cell responses to AZD1222 COVID-19 vaccine. Study results and limitations: Spike-specific TCRs gained breadth and depth after people received two AZD1222 doses.

A remark on this clone: Antigen specificity is unknown.

V lost 5 bases, J lost 0 bases, and 10 bases lay in between. The germline gives CDR1 GTSNPN, CDR2 SVGIG (reference sequence). The CDR3 has 13 residues. Repertoires were generated with immunoSEQ multiplex PCR, while TCRdb's copy carries only in-frame clones and drops some. The sample holds under 150,000 clones, roughly 90% seen once. The V and J genes are TRBV30 and TRBJ1-1, with a weak D call TRBD1 (5 bases). Sample: peripheral blood, taken 28 days after the second AZD1222 dose. The source of this sequence is an adult who received the AZD1222 COVID-19 vaccine. The CDR3 reads CAWRQPMNTEAFF. The CDR3 coding sequence is TGTGCCTGGCGACAGCCCATGAACACTGAAGCTTTCTTT.